This T cell receptor (beta chain) is drawn from a study of OX40 agonist ivuxolimab in advanced cancers. Background for the entire study: Ivuxolimab was an agonistic, fully human IgG2 monoclonal antibody directed against OX40 (CD134), a costimulatory receptor. A male proportion of approximately 83% and a mean age of about 60 years, ranging from about 20 to 79, were recorded for the dose-escalation cohort. Intravenous ivuxolimab was administered to patients every 2 weeks at six dose levels: 0.01, 0.1, 0.3, 1.5, 3 and 10 mg/kg. Patients were allowed to have had prior anti-PD-1, anti-PD-L1 or anti-CTLA-4 therapy, and roughly 40% of the dose-escalation patients had previously received checkpoint inhibitors. Partial responses occurred in three dose-escalation patients, of whom one had hepatocellular carcinoma and two had cutaneous melanoma. Among the roughly 54 dose-escalation patients, some 20 had hepatocellular carcinoma, 15 or so melanoma, 9 renal cell carcinoma and 9 head and neck cancer. Peripheral TCRbeta sequencing aimed to test whether ivuxolimab altered TCR sequence diversity and caused clonal T-cell expansion. The paper describes the monotherapy dose-escalation part (N of about 47 patients) of the phase I trial of ivuxolimab.

Genomic DNA was isolated from the sorted cells so that the TCRbeta CDR3 region could be sequenced. The immunoSEQ Assay was used for sequencing of TCRbeta CDR3 regions. TCRdb obtained this table from immuneACCESS and retained in-frame rearrangements with V and J assigned. These tables miss some clones; where compared with another copy, unresolved V genes account for less than half of the shortfall, and the remainder is unexplained. The sample table shows tens of thousands of clones, and roughly four fifths are seen once. The top ten constitute 2% to 2.5% of the sample. Regarding this clone: What this receptor recognizes is not known. No qualities accompany the bases; no much larger clone lies one base away.

The trial excluded patients who had a history of autoimmune disease or were on systemic immunosuppression. Peripheral blood for TCR sequencing was drawn from every dose cohort at baseline, at cycle 4 day 1 and at cycle 7 day 1. The samples were drawn from a first-in-human, open-label, multicenter phase I dose-escalation trial of ivuxolimab. Adults with locally advanced or metastatic melanoma, renal cell, hepatocellular, or head and neck squamous cell carcinoma were enrolled in the trial. Before TCR sequencing, CD4+ and CD8+ T cells were separately sorted from peripheral blood. What the work shows at the level of the full study, not this receptor alone: Antigen specificity was not determined for the clonally expanded peripheral T cells. After ivuxolimab, expanded clones were on average more numerous among CD8+ T cells than among CD4+ T cells. In the 0.1-3.0 mg/kg groups, partial responders were among the patients with the lowest normalized peripheral clonal expansion, particularly in CD8+ T cells. Low levels of normalized T-cell clonal expansion were also seen in some patients who did not respond. At doses of 0.1 to 3.0 mg/kg, clonal expansion of both CD4+ and CD8+ T cells in blood was seen between baseline and week 6.

V is cut by 6 bases and J by 0 bases, and the space between the germline ends is 21 bases. The CDR3 holds 18 amino acids from the cysteine to the phenylalanine. This entry keeps only the CDR3 DNA: 54 bases, framed from base 1. From a lookup of the germline V gene, CDR1 and CDR2 are MGHDK and SYGVNS. The sequencing here drew on CD4+ or CD8+ T cells sorted from blood, taken in a trial of the OX40 agonist ivuxolimab. The sequence is built from TRBV25-1 and TRBJ1-5; the D region possibly corresponds to TRBD1 (6 bases align). This receptor was obtained from an adult with an advanced solid tumor such as melanoma, head and neck, liver or kidney cancer. The nucleotide sequence is TGTGCCAGCAGCTCTTCCGGGGGCAGCCAAAATAGCAATCAGCCCCAGCATTTT. This yields the protein CASSSSGGSQNSNQPQHF.